A single T cell receptor (beta chain) is shown here with its context. The antigen remains unidentified. This entry belongs to a study of cytomegalovirus exposure and HLA in healthy donors. At the level of the study: A preliminary data release comprised 80 million or so unique TCRs obtained from HLA-typed donors.

PCR primers comprised 60 Vbeta and 13 Jbeta primers. TCRdb's table, derived via immunoSEQ multiplex PCR, lists solely in-frame clones and lacks some. Among more than 150,000 clones listed, about 82% were seen once. Study-wide results and caveats: TCR beta sequences reportedly predicted most subjects' HLA-A and HLA-B alleles accurately.

The CDR3 sequence is 14 residues long. Germline V gene lookup returns CDR1 LGHNA and CDR2 YSLEER. Trimming removed 0 bases from V and 7 bases from J, with 12 bases in between. The rearrangement joins TRBV4-3 to TRBJ1-1; the D is unclear. This TCR was sampled from a woman in her 30s in good health and CMV-seronegative. Material for sequencing was PBMCs. This chain's CDR3 is CASSQDGPRGEAFF. The CDR3, as DNA: TGCGCCAGCAGCCAAGATGGCCCCCGGGGTGAAGCTTTCTTT.